One sample yielded the 23 T cell receptor beta chains listed below, sequenced in a study of cytomegalovirus exposure and HLA in healthy donors (dated by TCRdb to about 2017). The library relied on the immunoSEQ multiplex PCR assay. For the multiplex PCR, a mixture combining 60 forward primers for TCR Vbeta segments and 13 reverse primers for TCR Jbeta segments was used. TCRdb obtained this table from immuneACCESS and retained in-frame rearrangements with V and J assigned. These tables miss some clones; where compared with another copy, unresolved V genes account for less than half of the shortfall, and the remainder is unexplained. The sample profile shows 150,000 or so clones; more than 60% of them were found once. The ten largest clones take up 13% of the sample. The sequenced sample consisted of PBMCs. The source of these receptors is a man aged 35 to 55 in good health and CMV-seropositive.

This chain connects TRBV14 to TRBJ1-2, with TRBD1 matching 8 bases. The germline gives CDR1 SGHDN, CDR2 FVKESK. The trim removed 2 bases at V and 7 bases at J, leaving 6 bases unmatched. The CDR3 contains 14 residues. DNA of the CDR3: TGTGCCAGCAGCCAACTTCAGGGGGCGTCTGGCTACACCTTC. It is translated as CASSQLQGASGYTF.

This clone was seen a single time. The V and J genes are TRBV6-1 and TRBJ1-1; the D is unclear. With 7 bases removed from V and 1 base from J, the gap between germline ends came to 16 bases. Germline CDR1 and CDR2: MNHNS and SASEGT. The CDR3 is 15 residues long. The CDR3 DNA is TGTGCCAGCAATATACCAGCGGGAGGGAACACTGAAGCTTTCTTT. It codes for CASNIPAGGNTEAFF.

Here the CDR3 DNA reads TGCGCCAGCAGAAAGGCAGGGGGGATCCTGGAGCAGTTCTTC. Translated, it gives CASRKAGGILEQFF. This chain joins TRBV5-1 and TRBJ2-1; TRBD1 might be the D (7 bases). In germline, CDR1 is SGHRS, CDR2 YFSETQ. V shed 5 bases and J shed 10 bases, with 19 bases lying between them. CDR3 length: 14 residues. Filled out from reference TRBV5-1 and TRBJ2-1, the complete variable domain reads KAGVTQTPRYLIKTRGQQVTLSCSPISGHRSVSWYQQTPGQGLQFLFEYFSETQRNKGNFPGRFSGRQFSNSRSEMNVSTLELGDSALYLCASRKAGGILEQFFGPGTRLTVL.

The J gene is TRBJ2-5, the V gene TRBV18, with 10 nucleotides matching TRBD2. The tail of the sequence fits TRBJ2-7 better, so the J call may be wrong. Germline-derived CDR1 and CDR2 are KGHSH and LQKENI. This CDR3 has 15 amino acids. The CDR3 sequence is CASSPGTSEHYEQYF. The CDR3 nucleotides read TGTGCCAGCTCACCGGGGACTAGCGAACACTACGAGCAGTACTTC.

This clone was counted at least ten times. The chain recombines TRBV6-5 with TRBJ2-5; a possible D gene is TRBD2 (5 bases). The germline V gene has CDR1 MNHEY and CDR2 SVGAGI. This CDR3 is 15 amino acids long. V was shortened by 5 bases and J by 5 bases, with 18 bases between the two germline ends. The chain's CDR3 is CASSLRNDKRETQYF. DNA for the CDR3: TGTGCCAGCAGTCTCAGGAACGACAAGCGGGAGACCCAGTACTTC.

This chain connects TRBV5-8 to TRBJ2-7; TRBD2 aligns across 13 bases. V gave up 4 bases and J gave up 0 bases; unmatched junction bases: 7. The CDR3 has 17 amino acids. Germline V gene sequence: CDR1 SGHTS, CDR2 YDEGEE. The DNA of the CDR3 is TGTGCCAGCAGCACCACTAGCGGGAGGGTTAGCTCCTACGAGCAGTACTTC. This codes for CASSTTSGRVSSYEQYF.

The genes are TRBV27 and TRBJ2-3; 9 bases are a match to TRBD2. V lost 3 bases and J lost 8; bases outside the gene matches: 12. The CDR3 loop spans 16 amino acids. Germline V gene lookup returns CDR1 MNHEY and CDR2 SMNVEV (reference sequence). CDR3: CASSFGSGTSYGTQYF. The DNA of the CDR3 is TGTGCCAGCAGTTTCGGATCCGGGACTAGCTACGGTACGCAGTATTTT.

The chain links TRBV4-1 to TRBJ2-1; a weak D match, TRBD2 (5 bases). CDR3 length: 15 residues. Germline lookup yields CDR1 MGHRA and CDR2 YSYEKL. V was shortened by 4 bases and J by 7 bases, with 17 bases between the two germline ends. The DNA of the CDR3 is TGCGCCAGCAGCCCCCGCGACCTACTAGATAATGAGCAGTTCTTC. Protein sequence: CASSPRDLLDNEQFF.

CDR3 in amino acids: CASSIGTKETQYF. The CDR3 region has the DNA TGCGCCAGCAGCATCGGGACTAAAGAGACCCAGTACTTC. The chain couples TRBV5-1 to TRBJ2-5; 7 positions agree with TRBD2. V shed 4 bases, J shed 3 bases, and the junction held 3 bases outside the gene matches. The germline V gene encodes CDR1 SGHRS and CDR2 YFSETQ. This CDR3 is built from 13 residues.

This chain uses TRBV2 with TRBJ1-3, with 7 positions matching TRBD1. Germline values: CDR1 SNHLY, CDR2 FYNNEI. Losses at the gene ends were 6 bases for V and 4 bases for J; bases not matched to a gene: 3. This CDR3 comprises 13 residues. The CDR3 DNA reads as TGTGCCAGCAGCCCGGGACAGGGAAACACCATATATTTT. Encoded protein: CASSPGQGNTIYF.

The chain joins TRBV10-3 to TRBJ1-2, with a tentative D call TRBD1 (5 bases). CDR1 is ENHRY, CDR2 SYGVKD, per germline. V was trimmed by 8 bases and J by 6 bases, leaving 13 bases between them. This CDR3 contains 12 residues. The CDR3 DNA is TGTGCCATCGGGGGGAACTCCGATGGCTACACCTTC. Translating it yields CAIGGNSDGYTF.

The rearrangement uses TRBV7-8 and TRBJ2-7; D may be TRBD2 (6 bases). Looked up from germline, CDR1 is SGHVS and CDR2 is FQNEAQ. The CDR3 is 14 residues long. Deletions cut 4 bases from V and 0 bases from J, with 10 bases between. CDR3 sequence: CASSSSGGSYEQYF. The CDR3 DNA sequence: TGTGCCAGCAGCTCCTCCGGGGGCTCCTACGAGCAGTACTTC.

This clone was seen a single time. This sequence joins TRBV6-1 and TRBJ1-1; D not certain. CDR3 length: 12 amino acids. Germline V gene sequence: CDR1 MNHNS, CDR2 SASEGT. Deletions cut 0 bases from V and 8 bases from J, with 7 bases between. CDR3 region: CASSEAVREAFF. The CDR3 DNA follows: TGTGCCAGCAGTGAAGCGGTGAGGGAAGCTTTCTTT.

V usage is TRBV7-2 and J usage is TRBJ2-1; 9 bases are shared with TRBD2. V was pared by 7 bases and J by 0 bases, with 13 bases of the junction left unmatched. There are 18 residues in the CDR3. Per the germline V gene, CDR1 is SGHTA and CDR2 is FQGNSA. The CDR3 protein is CASNELGLAGASYNEQFF. CDR3 bases: TGTGCCAGCAACGAACTCGGGTTAGCGGGAGCCTCCTACAATGAGCAGTTCTTC.

This chain links TRBV7-2 with TRBJ2-1, with D possibly being TRBD2 (6 bases). The V end was cut by 6 bases, the J end by 3 bases, with 12 bases between. CDR3 size: 14 residues. Looked up from germline, CDR1 is SGHTA and CDR2 is FQGNSA. The CDR3 reads CASSPSGHYNEQFF. The CDR3 DNA reads as TGTGCCAGCAGTCCGAGCGGGCACTACAATGAGCAGTTCTTC.

The V gene is TRBV10-3, the J gene TRBJ2-5; no reliable D call. The V gene's germline CDR1 is ENHRY and CDR2 SYGVKD. The CDR3 is made up of 11 amino acids. V was shortened by 6 bases and J by 4 bases, with 6 bases between the two germline ends. The CDR3, as DNA: TGTGCCATCAGCTCCGGAGAGACCCAGTACTTC. Residues: CAISSGETQYF.

The rearrangement links TRBV4-2 to TRBJ2-7; 9 bases are shared with TRBD1. Unmatched junction bases numbered 10, after V lost 3 bases and J lost 7 bases. The CDR3 runs 15 residues. Germline V gene lookup returns CDR1 LGHNA and CDR2 YNFKEQ. The CDR3 DNA reads as TGTGCCAGCAGCCACGCCGGACAGGGGCATGGAGAGCAGTACTTC. Its translation is CASSHAGQGHGEQYF.

The chain joins TRBV4-1 to TRBJ2-3; TRBD2 matches 9 bases. CDR1 is MGHRA, CDR2 YSYEKL, per germline. J gave up 5 bases and V 2 bases, and 2 bases lay outside the gene matches. The CDR3 spans 14 residues. CDR3 sequence: CASSQRAGGDTQYF. The CDR3 bases are TGCGCCAGCAGCCAAAGAGCGGGAGGAGATACGCAGTATTTT.

The rearrangement uses TRBV11-3 and TRBJ2-1; TRBD2 is a possible D gene (5 bases). The length of the CDR3 is 16 residues. Germline loops: CDR1 SGHNT, CDR2 YENEEA. Trimming pared 1 base from V and 3 bases from J, leaving 13 bases between. DNA for the CDR3: TGTGCCAGCAGCTTAGGTAGTGGAGGATTCTACAATGAGCAGTTCTTC. It yields the protein CASSLGSGGFYNEQFF.

The chain recombines TRBV7-6 with TRBJ2-3; TRBD2 agrees at 14 bases. The ends lost 8 bases at V and 5 bases at J; junction bases unmatched: 3. This CDR3 is built from 14 residues. The germline V gene has CDR1 SGHVS and CDR2 FNYEAQ. CDR3 coding DNA: TGTGCCAGCGCGGGACTAGCGGGAGTAGATACGCAGTATTTT. This gives the protein CASAGLAGVDTQYF.

Only a few counts were recorded for this clone. This chain connects TRBV5-1 to TRBJ2-5; TRBD1 matches 8 bases. Losses at the gene ends were 5 bases for V and 8 bases for J; bases not matched to a gene: 14. The CDR3 is 15 residues long. The germline gives CDR1 SGHRS, CDR2 YFSETQ. The CDR3 bases are TGCGCCAGCAGTCTTCGACATGGACAGGGTATCACCCAGTACTTC. It codes for CASSLRHGQGITQYF.

V gene TRBV5-1 combines with J gene TRBJ2-1; D unclear. The CDR3 is 15 amino acids. Looked up from germline, CDR1 is SGHRS and CDR2 is YFSETQ. Trimming left V 0 bases short and J 6 bases short, with 13 bases between. This CDR3 reads CASSLGSVGSNEQFF. Here the CDR3 DNA reads TGCGCCAGCAGCTTGGGCTCCGTGGGCTCCAATGAGCAGTTCTTC.

This chain uses TRBV2 with TRBJ2-5; 11 nucleotides align to TRBD2. Trimming took 3 bases from V and 5 from J; bases not matched to a gene: 8. The CDR3 runs 16 residues. CDR1 and CDR2 (germline): SNHLY, FYNNEI. DNA of the CDR3: TGTGCCAGCAGTGACGGGGTAGCGGGAGGGCCGGAGACCCAGTACTTC. Protein: CASSDGVAGGPETQYF.